Here is one T cell receptor (beta chain) with its context. When samples were unsorted, roughly 100 million PBMCs were used for genomic DNA. These data belong to a study of shared clonotypes between healthy human individuals. Bulk PBMC genomic DNA spanned ten immunoSEQ deep plates. Method: immunoSEQ multiplex PCR; TCRdb's copy keeps in-frame clones and lacks some. The repertoire includes some 500,000 clones, roughly three quarters of them detected once, and more than 10% sits in the top ten. The sequenced material came from PBMCs. The receptor's source is a middle-aged woman in good health. Some clones in this sample may be carry-over from other donors' samples.

The CDR3 loop reads CASSYLAGVGEQFF. The CDR3 DNA reads TGTGCCAGCAGCTACCTCGCGGGAGTTGGTGAGCAGTTCTTC. The V call is TRBV7-2, the J call TRBJ2-1; 7 nucleotides agree with TRBD2. The CDR3 contains 14 residues. CDR1 is SGHTA and CDR2 is FQGNSA in the germline V gene. V shed 4 bases and J 9 bases; nucleotides not matched to a gene: 9.